What follows are 24 T cell receptor beta chains derived from one specimen sequenced in a study of beta chain features in type 1 diabetes. Regarding the study as a whole: Patients with Type 1 diabetes showed moderately but significantly shorter TCRB CDR3s in all four CD4+ subsets.

The whole isolated RNA underwent reverse transcription, so sequencing captured expressed TCRB transcripts. Sequencing used immunoSEQ multiplex PCR; TCRdb keeps in-frame clones, though not all of them. The sample has 240,000 or so clones; 11% to 15% are singletons. Antigens of these TCRs are unknown. Sequencing input: naive CD4+ T cells from blood. These receptors all come from a young man with type 1 diabetes.

This chain joins TRBV9 and TRBJ2-1; weak D call: TRBD2 (5 bases). CDR3 size: 12 residues. Germline V CDR1 and CDR2: SGDLS, YYNGEE. Trimming left V 5 bases short and J 7 bases short, with 10 bases between. The chain's CDR3 is CASSRGGNEQFF. The CDR3 nucleotides are TGTGCCAGCAGTCGCGGCGGGAATGAGCAGTTCTTC.

This sequence joins TRBV7-9 and TRBJ1-2, with D unresolved. CDR3 length: 12 residues. Germline V gene lookup returns CDR1 SEHNR and CDR2 FQNEAQ (reference sequence). V lost 1 base, J lost 6 bases, and 6 bases lay in between. CDR3 in DNA: TGTGCCAGCAGCTTAGTTGGAGATGGCTACACCTTC. It specifies CASSLVGDGYTF. Based on the CDR3 plus reference TRBV7-9 and TRBJ1-2, the full variable domain is DTGVSQNPRHKITKRGQNVTFRCDPISEHNRLYWYRQTLGQGPEFLTYFQNEAQLEKSRLLSDRFSAERPKGSFSTLEIQRTEQGDSAMYLCASSLVGDGYTFGSGTRLTVV.

The table lists this clone with a few counts. V usage is TRBV6-5 and J usage is TRBJ1-2; TRBD1 matches 9 bases. Germline V CDR1 and CDR2: MNHEY, SVGAGI. V was clipped by 0 bases and J by 7 bases; unmatched bases: 3. CDR3 length: 14 amino acids. The CDR3 DNA reads TGTGCCAGCAGTTACTCGAGACAGGGGGGTGGCTACACCTTC. It codes for CASSYSRQGGGYTF.

This clone occurred a few times. The chain is built from TRBV7-9 and TRBJ2-1; the D gene is possibly TRBD2 (5 bases). V was pared by 2 bases and J by 6 bases, with 14 bases between. Looked up from germline, CDR1 is SEHNR and CDR2 is FQNEAQ (reference sequence). The CDR3 length is 15 residues. The chain's CDR3 is CASSLLRVEANEQFF. CDR3 DNA: TGTGCCAGCAGCTTATTGCGGGTAGAGGCCAATGAGCAGTTCTTC.

In its sample, this clone was seen a few times. This rearrangement joins TRBV28 to TRBJ2-6; 8 bases map to TRBD1. J gave up 0 bases and V 7 bases, and 2 bases lay outside the gene matches. The germline CDR1 and CDR2 sequences are MDHEN and SYDVKM. The CDR3 spans 15 residues. CDR3 residues: CASTTGASGANVLTF. The CDR3, as DNA: TGTGCCAGCACGACAGGGGCCTCTGGGGCCAACGTCCTGACTTTC. Variable domain in full (rest from reference TRBV28 and TRBJ2-6): DVKVTQSSRYLVKRTGEKVFLECVQDMDHENMFWYRQDPGLGLRLIYFSYDVKMKEKGDIPEGYSVSREKKERFSLILESASTNQTSMYLCASTTGASGANVLTFGAGSRLTVL.

The chain uses TRBV4-1 and TRBJ2-1; 11 bases are shared with TRBD2. Germline V CDR1 and CDR2: MGHRA, YSYEKL. The CDR3 has 15 amino acids. Trimming took 3 bases from V and 8 from J; bases not matched to a gene: 6. The CDR3 loop reads CASSQSGLAGDEQFF. The CDR3 nucleotides read TGCGCCAGCAGCCAGTCAGGACTAGCGGGTGATGAGCAGTTCTTC.

The chain uses TRBV15 and TRBJ2-3, with D possibly being TRBD2 (7 bases). This CDR3 comprises 18 residues. Germline values: CDR1 LNHNV, CDR2 YYDKDF (reference sequence). The V gene lost 0 bases and the J gene lost 7 bases, with 23 bases spanning the gap. The CDR3 is CATSRDPVDAGATNTQYF. Written as DNA, the CDR3 is TGTGCCACCAGCAGAGATCCCGTGGATGCGGGGGCGACAAATACGCAGTATTTT.

This clone was detected a few times. The chain combines TRBV30 with TRBJ1-1; D is uncertain. The length of the CDR3 is 13 residues. Trimming stripped 5 bases from V and 2 bases from J, with 12 bases between. Germline loops: CDR1 GTSNPN, CDR2 SVGIG (reference sequence). Here the CDR3 DNA reads TGTGCCTGGTGTTACGGTATAAACACTGAAGCTTTCTTT. Its translation: CAWCYGINTEAFF.

The chain employs TRBV18 and TRBJ2-3, with 12 nucleotides matching TRBD1. The ends lost 2 bases at V and 5 bases at J; junction bases unmatched: 5. Germline CDR1 is KGHSH and CDR2 is LQKENI. The CDR3 extends over 16 amino acids. The CDR3 spells CASSPTGTGGVDTQYF. DNA of the CDR3: TGTGCCAGCTCACCAACCGGGACAGGGGGCGTAGATACGCAGTATTTT. Supplemented by reference TRBV18 and TRBJ2-3, the full variable domain reads NAGVMQNPRHLVRRRGQEARLRCSPMKGHSHVYWYRQLPEEGLKFMVYLQKENIIDESGMPKERFSAEFPKEGPSILRIQQVVRGDSAAYFCASSPTGTGGVDTQYFGPGTRLTVL.

This chain joins TRBV29-1 and TRBJ2-1; 7 bases fit TRBD1. V lost 8 bases, J lost 7 bases, and 14 bases stayed unmatched. Germline-derived CDR1 and CDR2 are SQVTM and ANQGSEA. The CDR3 is 14 amino acids. In DNA form, the CDR3 reads TGCAGCTCGAGGCCACAGGGGAAAGGTAATGAGCAGTTCTTC. As protein: CSSRPQGKGNEQFF.

This clone was recorded a few times. V and J are TRBV6-6 and TRBJ2-1; D not resolved. The CDR3 spans 13 residues. V dropped 6 bases and J dropped 7 bases, with 13 bases sitting between them. Germline CDR1 and CDR2: MNHNY and SVGAGI (reference sequence). CDR3 protein: CASSPPTLNEQFF. The CDR3 bases are TGTGCCAGCAGCCCCCCGACTCTGAATGAGCAGTTCTTC.

The rearrangement uses TRBV6-1 and TRBJ1-1; D gene unclear. The V gene's germline CDR1 is MNHNS and CDR2 SASEGT. Trimming took 8 bases from V and 2 from J, leaving 12 bases between them. The CDR3 loop spans 13 amino acids. DNA of the CDR3: TGTGCCAGCGGAGAATCAAGAAACACTGAAGCTTTCTTT. Amino acids: CASGESRNTEAFF.

This clone was found a few times. The gene calls are TRBV7-9 and TRBJ2-1; the D is unclear. V was shortened by 4 bases and J by 5 bases, with 12 bases between the two germline ends. Per germline, CDR1 SEHNR and CDR2 FQNEAQ (reference sequence). CDR3 length: 14 amino acids. The CDR3 region is CASSSETANNEQFF. CDR3 in DNA: TGTGCCAGCAGCTCTGAGACTGCTAACAATGAGCAGTTCTTC.

The chain couples TRBV7-2 to TRBJ2-5, with D possibly TRBD2 on 6 matching bases. The CDR3 is 16 amino acids. Germline V gene lookup returns CDR1 SGHTA and CDR2 FQGNSA. V was cut by 3 bases and J by 3 bases, with 17 bases left in between. The DNA of the CDR3 is TGTGCCAGCAGCTTCCGACGGGGAGGAGGCAAAGAGACCCAGTACTTC. Residues: CASSFRRGGGKETQYF.

The gene calls are TRBV5-1 and TRBJ1-2, with D uncertain. Germline V gives CDR1 SGHRS, CDR2 YFSETQ. Trimming removed 3 bases at V and 5 bases at J, with 14 bases between. The CDR3 sequence is 14 residues long. CDR3 loop: CASSSPEGNYGYTF. The CDR3, as DNA: TGCGCCAGCAGCTCCCCTGAGGGTAATTATGGCTACACCTTC.

The rearrangement links TRBV5-6 to TRBJ2-2; 7 nucleotides match TRBD1. Germline CDR1 is SGHDT and CDR2 is YYEEEE. The CDR3 contains 15 residues. After removal of 0 bases from V and 3 bases from J, the junction contained 2 bases not matched to a gene. CDR3: CASSLGQGYTGELFF. The CDR3 DNA is TGTGCCAGCAGCTTGGGACAGGGATACACCGGGGAGCTGTTTTTT. The entire variable domain, with the rest obtained from reference TRBV5-6 and TRBJ2-2, is as follows: DAGVTQSPTHLIKTRGQQVTLRCSPKSGHDTVSWYQQALGQGPQFIFQYYEEEERQRGNFPDRFSGHQFPNYSSELNVNALLLGDSALYLCASSLGQGYTGELFFGEGSRLTVL.

The genes are TRBV14 and TRBJ2-1; no firm D call. Trimming shortened V by 2 bases and J by 5 bases, and 7 bases separated the two germline ends. The CDR3 totals 13 residues. Germline V lookup: CDR1 SGHDN, CDR2 FVKESK. The CDR3 reads CASSQPTDNEQFF. The CDR3 DNA is TGTGCCAGCAGCCAACCCACAGACAATGAGCAGTTCTTC.

This clone turned up a few times. The rearrangement links TRBV14 to TRBJ2-7; tentative D call: TRBD1 (6 bases). The CDR3 covers 13 residues. V was pared by 3 bases and J by 5 bases, with 11 bases between. CDR1 and CDR2 from the germline V gene are SGHDN and FVKESK. CDR3 coding DNA: TGTGCCAGCAGCCAGACACAGGGAAACGAGCAGTACTTC. Its translation: CASSQTQGNEQYF.

This chain joins TRBV29-1 and TRBJ2-6; 7 bases align to TRBD1. This CDR3 contains 19 residues. Germline V lookup: CDR1 SQVTM, CDR2 ANQGSEA. Germline trimming cut 5 bases from V and 0 bases from J; bases unmatched to any gene: 16. CDR3 nucleotide sequence: TGCAGCGTTTATTACCCGGTGGGACAGTCAGTCTCTGGGGCCAACGTCCTGACTTTC. Protein: CSVYYPVGQSVSGANVLTF.

This clone has more than one count but fewer than ten. The rearrangement links TRBV25-1 to TRBJ2-7; no reliable D call. Trimming took 3 bases from V and 1 from J, leaving 10 bases between them. This CDR3 has 14 residues. CDR1 is MGHDK and CDR2 is SYGVNS in the germline V gene. DNA for the CDR3: TGTGCCAGCAGTGATGTTGACGGGTCCTACGAGCAGTACTTC. Translation gives CASSDVDGSYEQYF.

This clone appeared a few times. The chain carries TRBV5-6 and TRBJ2-7; 10 nucleotides align to TRBD1. CDR3 length: 13 residues. V lost 4 bases and J lost 6; bases outside the gene matches: 4. The germline gives CDR1 SGHDT, CDR2 YYEEEE. The CDR3 loop is CASSLGQGSEQYF. The CDR3 nucleotides are TGTGCCAGCAGCCTGGGACAGGGGTCCGAGCAGTACTTC.

The V and J genes are TRBV30 and TRBJ1-1, with 8 positions matching TRBD1. Germline assignment: CDR1 GTSNPN and CDR2 SVGIG (reference sequence). The CDR3 has 12 amino acids. The V segment lost 5 bases and the J segment 2 bases; nucleotides outside the gene matches: 1. DNA of the CDR3: TGTGCCTGGGACAGGGGAAACACTGAAGCTTTCTTT. This codes for CAWDRGNTEAFF.

Only a few counts were recorded for this clone. The CDR3 loop reads CASKGPPTVMNTEAFF. The CDR3 region has the DNA TGTGCCAGTAAAGGCCCCCCCACAGTGATGAACACTGAAGCTTTCTTT. The V call is TRBV19, the J call TRBJ1-1; D gene unclear. CDR3 length: 16 residues. Germline assignment: CDR1 LNHDA and CDR2 SQIVND (reference sequence). V shed 7 bases and J shed 0 bases, with 18 bases lying between them.

The V and J genes are TRBV7-9 and TRBJ2-2, with TRBD2 as a possible D gene (5 bases). The ends were cut back, 1 base at V and 5 bases at J, with 8 bases in the middle. The CDR3 runs to 14 residues. Germline V CDR1 and CDR2: SEHNR, FQNEAQ (reference sequence). In nucleotides, the CDR3 is TGTGCCAGCAGCTTAGTAGAGGGAACCGGGGAGCTGTTTTTT. It specifies CASSLVEGTGELFF.